These 15 T cell receptor beta chains share one sample of origin, sequenced in a study of blood T cell repertoires in COVID-19. Here immunoSEQ multiplex PCR was the method, and the copy in TCRdb shows in-frame clones only, minus some. The table shows roughly 220,000 clones, with around 81% occurring only once. The sequencing input was peripheral blood. The receptors stem from a woman older than 75 with COVID-19, enrolled during active disease.

The chain uses TRBV27 and TRBJ1-6; no clear D. The CDR3 covers 12 residues. CDR1 MNHEY and CDR2 SMNVEV come from the germline V gene (reference sequence). Trimming stripped 0 bases from V and 11 bases from J, with 5 bases between. The CDR3 loop is CASSLSGAPLHF. CDR3 nucleotides: TGTGCCAGCAGTTTATCGGGAGCACCCCTCCACTTT.

The gene calls are TRBV11-1 and TRBJ2-3; D is perhaps TRBD2 (6 bases). The CDR3 totals 13 residues. Trimming took off 6 bases at V and 4 bases at J, with 11 bases between the two ends. Germline loops: CDR1 SGHAT, CDR2 FQDESV (reference sequence). This CDR3 is CASRERVSDTQYF. The CDR3 bases are TGTGCCAGCAGGGAGCGGGTGTCAGATACGCAGTATTTT. Full variable domain (outside the CDR3, taken from reference TRBV11-1 and TRBJ2-3): EAEVAQSPRYKITEKSQAVAFWCDPISGHATLYWYRQILGQGPELLVQFQDESVVDDSQLPKDRFSAERLKGVDSTLKIQPAELGDSAMYLCASRERVSDTQYFGPGTRLTVL.

The genes are TRBV11-2 and TRBJ2-5; no clear D. Per the germline V gene, CDR1 is SGHAT and CDR2 is FQNNGV. This CDR3 is built from 12 residues. Trimming removed 6 bases at V and 7 bases at J, with 12 bases between. The CDR3 region is CASRLPPGTQYF. CDR3 nucleotides: TGTGCCAGCAGACTTCCCCCGGGGACCCAGTACTTC. The full variable domain, with the rest looked up from reference TRBV11-2 and TRBJ2-5, is EAGVAQSPRYKIIEKRQSVAFWCNPISGHATLYWYQQILGQGPKLLIQFQNNGVVDDSQLPKDRFSAERLKGVDSTLKIQPAKLEDSAVYLCASRLPPGTQYFGPGTRLLVL.

A word on this clone: A much larger clone sits a single nucleotide away, making a read error possible. The chain is built from TRBV7-2 and TRBJ2-7; D gene uncertain. The germline gives CDR1 SGHTA, CDR2 FQGNSA. CDR3 length: 15 amino acids. V lost 1 base and J lost 2, with 12 bases in between. The CDR3 loop reads CASSLGGSLTYEQYF. In nucleotides, the CDR3 is TGTGCCAGCAGCTTAGGCGGATCCCTCACCTACGAGCAGTACTTC.

V and J are TRBV20-1 and TRBJ2-7; D remains ambiguous. The CDR3 contains 11 residues. The V end lost 0 bases, the J end lost 12 bases, and 12 bases lay between the germline ends. Germline V CDR1 and CDR2: DFQATT, SNEGSKA (reference sequence). This CDR3 reads CSARDHSIGYF. CDR3 nucleotide sequence: TGCAGTGCTAGAGATCACAGTATAGGGTACTTC.

CDR3 amino acids: CAWTSGQGANKNTF. The DNA of the CDR3 is TGTGCCTGGACCTCTGGACAGGGGGCCAACAAAAACACCTTC. The V call is TRBV30, the J call TRBJ1-2, with 11 bases matching TRBD1. The J segment lost 12 bases and the V segment lost 4 bases, leaving 13 bases of the junction unmatched. There are 14 residues in the CDR3. Germline-derived CDR1 and CDR2 are GTSNPN and SVGIG (reference sequence).

The chain links TRBV11-2 to TRBJ1-1, with 7 nucleotides matching TRBD1. Germline V gives CDR1 SGHAT, CDR2 FQNNGV. This CDR3 has 15 amino acids. The ends lost 5 bases at V and 6 bases at J; junction bases unmatched: 12. CDR3 in amino acids: CASSPIPGGTAEAFF. The DNA of the CDR3 is TGTGCCAGCAGCCCTATCCCAGGGGGGACGGCTGAAGCTTTCTTT.

V is TRBV7-2 and J is TRBJ1-5; D is perhaps TRBD1 (5 bases). The CDR3 runs 16 residues. Germline CDR1 SGHTA, CDR2 FQGNSA. Between the trimmed V and J ends, which lost 5 bases and 2 bases, there was a span of 16 bases. CDR3 amino acids: CASSGGGGIGNQPQHF. For the CDR3, the DNA is TGTGCCAGCAGCGGTGGGGGAGGGATCGGCAATCAGCCCCAGCATTTT. Full variable domain (outside the CDR3, taken from reference TRBV7-2 and TRBJ1-5): GAGVSQSPSNKVTEKGKDVELRCDPISGHTALYWYRQSLGQGLEFLIYFQGNSAPDKSGLPSDRFSAERTGGSVSTLTIQRTQQEDSAVYLCASSGGGGIGNQPQHFGDGTRLSIL.

V usage is TRBV7-2 and J usage is TRBJ1-1; no clear D gene. The CDR3 covers 12 residues. Germline V gene lookup returns CDR1 SGHTA and CDR2 FQGNSA. Trimming took 7 bases from V and 8 from J, leaving 14 bases between them. The CDR3 nucleotides read TGTGCCAGCATCGGCGGAAAAGGAGAAGCTTTCTTT. Amino acids: CASIGGKGEAFF. The full variable domain, completed using reference TRBV7-2 and TRBJ1-1, is GAGVSQSPSNKVTEKGKDVELRCDPISGHTALYWYRQSLGQGLEFLIYFQGNSAPDKSGLPSDRFSAERTGGSVSTLTIQRTQQEDSAVYLCASIGGKGEAFFGQGTRLTVV.

The chain links TRBV7-9 to TRBJ2-1; TRBD2 matches 16 bases. Losses at the gene ends were 5 bases for V and 9 bases for J; bases not matched to a gene: 10. The germline V gene has CDR1 SEHNR and CDR2 FQNEAQ (reference sequence). The CDR3 is 17 residues long. DNA of the CDR3: TGTGCCAGCAGCCCCGCGGGACTAGCGGGAGGGCCCGGTGAGCAGTTCTTC. Protein product: CASSPAGLAGGPGEQFF.

The chain recombines TRBV3-1 (or the pseudogene TRBV3-2) with TRBJ2-2, with D possibly matching TRBD1 (5 bases). Between the trimmed V and J ends, which lost 7 bases and 4 bases, there was a span of 7 bases. This CDR3 is 12 amino acids long. CDR1 is LGHDT, CDR2 YNNKEL, per germline (reference sequence). The CDR3 DNA is TGTGCCAGCACAAGGGGCACCGGGGAGCTGTTTTTT. Translation gives CASTRGTGELFF.

The chain combines TRBV5-6 with TRBJ2-1; TRBD2 is a possible D gene (6 bases). The CDR3 is 15 residues long. Per germline, CDR1 SGHDT and CDR2 YYEEEE. V lost 0 bases and J 5 bases, leaving 12 bases between the germline ends. Written as DNA, the CDR3 is TGTGCCAGCAGCTTGGACGGACTAAACGACAATGAGCAGTTCTTC. This gives the protein CASSLDGLNDNEQFF.

The chain links TRBV4-1 to TRBJ1-1; D uncertain. With 4 bases removed from V and 6 bases from J, the gap between germline ends came to 18 bases. The CDR3 totals 15 residues. Germline CDR1 is MGHRA and CDR2 is YSYEKL. This CDR3 is CASSPPEGVVSEAFF. The CDR3 DNA follows: TGCGCCAGCAGCCCCCCAGAGGGCGTTGTATCTGAAGCTTTCTTT.

V and J are TRBV7-3 and TRBJ1-1; D uncertain. The CDR3 length is 14 residues. Trimming cost V 4 bases and J 1 base, with 10 bases left between them. Germline CDR1 is SGHTA and CDR2 is FQGTGA. The CDR3 DNA sequence: TGTGCCAGCAGCTCGTCGCCAGGGAACACTGAAGCTTTCTTT. Protein: CASSSSPGNTEAFF.

The chain has TRBV11-2 and TRBJ2-5, with D hard to call. The germline V and J ends were trimmed by 4 bases and 7 bases, with 4 bases remaining between them. There are 10 residues in the CDR3. Germline CDR1 SGHAT, CDR2 FQNNGV. The CDR3 protein is CASSSSTQYF. CDR3 DNA: TGTGCCAGCAGCTCATCGACCCAGTACTTC.